This is a list of T cell receptor beta chains from one sample in a study of cytomegalovirus exposure and HLA in healthy donors. Generated by immunoSEQ multiplex PCR, the TCRdb table keeps only in-frame clones and is missing some. This sample has more than 130,000 clones; about 80% occur once, and the top ten carry 2% to 2.5%. Sequencing used PBMCs. The receptors stem from a man in his thirties or forties in good health and CMV-seronegative. The CDR3 runs from the conserved cysteine through the conserved F or W. The D gene is left open where the match is weak. Rows may omit the clone size; those that give it use once, few, many or a size class.

TRBJ1-2 - TRBV10-3 - CAISESTGGYGYTF TGTGCCATCAGTGAGTCGACGGGGGGCTATGGCTACACCTTC
TRBJ1-5 - TRBV11-3 TRBD1 CASSLFGQGMRQPQHF TGTGCCAGCAGCTTGTTCGGACAGGGAATGAGGCAGCCCCAGCATTTT
TRBJ2-7 - TRBV5-4 - CASSLEQSYEQYF TGTGCCAGCAGCTTGGAACAGAGCTACGAGCAGTACTTC
TRBJ2-7 - TRBV2 TRBD1 CASSGQEDRAYEQYF TGTGCCAGCAGTGGACAAGAGGACAGGGCCTACGAGCAGTACTTC
TRBJ1-2 - TRBV5-1 - CASSEGHRYGYTF TGCGCCAGCAGCGAGGGACACCGCTATGGCTACACCTTC
TRBJ1-1 - TRBV2 - CASSPLTEAFF TGTGCCAGCAGCCCACTCACTGAAGCTTTCTTT
TRBJ1-1 - TRBV10-3 TRBD1 CAIGTGIPEAFF TGTGCCATCGGGACAGGTATCCCTGAAGCTTTCTTT
TRBJ1-1 few TRBV6-5 TRBD1 CASSYYGTGDTEAFF TGTGCCAGCAGTTATTACGGGACAGGGGACACTGAAGCTTTCTTT
TRBJ1-5 - TRBV7-9 - CASSLNPRPGRGQPQHF TGTGCCAGCAGCTTAAATCCCCGCCCAGGGAGGGGTCAGCCCCAGCATTTT
TRBJ1-2 - TRBV6-1 TRBD1 CASSEGVGQNYGYTF TGTGCCAGCAGTGAAGGGGTGGGACAGAACTATGGCTACACCTTC
TRBJ2-4 - TRBV28 TRBD2 CASSLAAPRAKNIQYF TGTGCCAGCAGTCTAGCGGCCCCTCGGGCCAAAAACATTCAGTACTTC
TRBJ2-5 once TRBV11-2 TRBD2 CASSLGAGVGETQYF TGTGCCAGCAGCTTAGGGGCGGGGGTCGGAGAGACCCAGTACTTC
TRBJ1-1 - TRBV9 - CASSETQGVRAFF TGTGCCAGCAGCGAGACTCAGGGTGTGAGAGCTTTCTTT
TRBJ1-3 - TRBV6-6 TRBD1 CASSLDRVYF TGTGCCAGCAGTTTGGACAGGGTATATTTT
TRBJ2-2 - TRBV7-2 - CASSSKTGANTGELFF TGTGCCAGCAGCTCGAAGACAGGTGCTAACACCGGGGAGCTGTTTTTT
TRBJ1-4 - TRBV28 - CASSNRDSNEKLFF TGTGCCAGCAGTAACAGGGATTCTAATGAAAAACTGTTTTTT
TRBJ2-3 - TRBV5-1 TRBD2 CASSLGFSGGVTDTQYF TGCGCCAGCAGCTTGGGGTTCTCTGGGGGGGTCACAGATACGCAGTATTTT
TRBJ2-5 once TRBV18 - CASSPRGRETQYF TGTGCCAGCTCACCCAGGGGAAGAGAGACCCAGTACTTC
TRBJ2-7 - TRBV7-3 - CASSLGGGYEQYF TGTGCCAGCAGCTTGGGCGGAGGCTACGAGCAGTACTTC
TRBJ2-1 - TRBV5-1 TRBD2 CASSLGSRGGAYNEQFF TGCGCCAGCAGCTTAGGGTCGCGGGGGGGCGCCTACAATGAGCAGTTCTTC
TRBJ1-6 - TRBV6-6 - CATETGSSYNSPLHF TGTGCCACCGAAACAGGGAGCTCCTATAATTCACCCCTCCACTTT
TRBJ1-1 once TRBV9 TRBD1 CASSGAGQGTEAFF TGTGCCAGCAGCGGTGCGGGACAGGGCACTGAAGCTTTCTTT
TRBJ1-4 - TRBV28 TRBD1 CASSLDGTEEEKLFF TGTGCCAGCAGTTTAGATGGGACAGAGGAGGAAAAACTGTTTTTT
TRBJ1-1 few TRBV25-1 - CATRLNTEAFF TGTGCCACCCGGTTGAACACTGAAGCTTTCTTT
TRBJ1-1 - TRBV6-5 - CASSSTGGARGEAFF TGTGCCAGCAGCTCAACGGGGGGGGCCCGAGGTGAAGCTTTCTTT
TRBJ2-5 - TRBV28 TRBD1 CATRATGGETQYF TGTGCCACCCGGGCCACAGGGGGAGAGACCCAGTACTTC
TRBJ1-3 - TRBV28 TRBD1 CASSFPKTGTGGSGNTIYF TGTGCCAGCAGTTTTCCCAAGACCGGGACAGGGGGCTCTGGAAACACCATATATTTT
TRBJ1-2 - TRBV5-1 - CASSLADSTYGYTF TGCGCCAGCAGCTTGGCCGACAGCACCTATGGCTACACCTTC
TRBJ2-7 once TRBV6-5 TRBD1 CASSYGQGALEQYF TGTGCCAGCAGTTATGGCCAGGGGGCTCTCGAGCAGTACTTC
TRBJ1-5 - TRBV4-1 TRBD1 CASSQQGAGNQPQNF TGCGCCAGCAGCCAACAGGGGGCTGGCAATCAGCCCCAGAATTTT
TRBJ1-2 - TRBV5-6 - CASSLGGEPTHYGYTF TGTGCCAGCAGTTTGGGCGGCGAGCCGACCCACTATGGCTACACCTTC
TRBJ1-2 few TRBV15 - CATSRQQGRGYGYTF TGTGCCACCAGCAGGCAACAGGGTCGGGGCTATGGCTACACCTTC